These T cell receptor beta chains were read from a single sample in a study of cytomegalovirus exposure and HLA in healthy donors. Sequenced by immunoSEQ multiplex PCR; TCRdb stores in-frame clones only, minus some. The sample consists of some 150,000 clones, around 82% of them appearing once. Sequenced material: PBMCs. The receptors come from a woman aged 45-65 years in good health and CMV-seropositive. Each CDR3 is given with its conserved first and last residue. The D gene is left open where the match is weak. Not every row has a clone size; where given, it reads once, few, many or a size class.

J gene | V gene | D gene | clone size | CDR3 protein | CDR3 DNA
TRBJ1-2 | TRBV30 | - | - | CAWSPQGIGYGYTF | TGTGCCTGGAGTCCGCAGGGGATCGGCTATGGCTACACCTTC
TRBJ2-7 | TRBV5-4 | TRBD2 | - | CASSLPSGGNSYEQYF | TGTGCCAGCAGCTTGCCTAGCGGGGGGAACTCCTACGAGCAGTACTTC
TRBJ1-5 | TRBV30 | TRBD1 | - | CAWSQGAGQPQHF | TGTGCCTGGAGTCAGGGGGCAGGGCAGCCCCAGCATTTT
TRBJ2-1 | TRBV9 | - | - | CASSARQSYNEQFF | TGTGCCAGCAGCGCCAGACAGTCCTACAATGAGCAGTTCTTC
TRBJ2-7 | TRBV13 | - | - | CASSLGLGAAGQYF | TGTGCCAGCAGCTTAGGCCTAGGGGCAGCGGGGCAGTACTTC
TRBJ1-5 | TRBV15 | - | - | CATSRDHNQPQHF | TGTGCCACCAGCAGAGATCATAATCAGCCCCAGCATTTT
TRBJ2-7 | TRBV6-5 | TRBD1 | few | CASRNRGDYEQYF | TGTGCCAGCAGAAACAGGGGAGACTACGAGCAGTACTTC
TRBJ2-1 | TRBV9 | - | few | CASSRDAYNEQFF | TGTGCCAGCAGCCGAGATGCCTACAATGAGCAGTTCTTC
TRBJ2-4 | TRBV4-2 | TRBD2 | - | CASSRLTSGEQYF | TGTGCCAGCAGCCGTCTGACTAGCGGGGAGCAGTACTTC
TRBJ2-7 | TRBV7-9 | TRBD2 | - | CASSSLAGGLEQYF | TGTGCCAGCAGCAGTCTAGCGGGGGGGCTCGAGCAGTACTTC
TRBJ1-1 | TRBV27 | TRBD1 | - | CASSPGQGIEAFF | TGTGCCAGCAGTCCTGGACAGGGGATTGAAGCTTTCTTT
TRBJ2-1 | TRBV11-2 | - | - | CASSPLEGGLAGYNEQFF | TGTGCCAGCAGCCCATTAGAGGGGGGGCTCGCCGGCTACAATGAGCAGTTCTTC
TRBJ2-1 | TRBV2 | TRBD2 | - | CASCWLAGRDEQFF | TGTGCCAGCTGTTGGCTAGCGGGTAGGGATGAGCAGTTCTTC
TRBJ2-7 | TRBV6-5 | - | once | CASSRTANGYEQYF | TGTGCCAGCAGTAGGACAGCTAACGGCTACGAGCAGTACTTC
TRBJ2-3 | TRBV5-4 | - | - | CASSPGRGITDTQYF | TGTGCCAGCAGCCCCGGGCGGGGAATCACAGATACGCAGTATTTT
TRBJ2-7 | TRBV27 | - | - | CASSFSSISYEQYF | TGTGCCAGCAGTTTTTCTAGTATATCCTACGAGCAGTACTTC
TRBJ1-1 | TRBV11-2 | TRBD1 | few | CASSLWTGDTEAFF | TGTGCCAGCAGCCTATGGACAGGGGACACTGAAGCTTTCTTT
TRBJ1-2 | TRBV6-1 | - | few | CASSPQGGYNYGYTF | TGTGCCAGCAGTCCACAGGGTGGTTATAACTATGGCTACACCTTC
TRBJ2-3 | TRBV30 | TRBD2 | few | CAWSSSGGTDTQYF | TGTGCCTGGAGCAGTAGCGGGGGCACAGATACGCAGTATTTT
TRBJ1-2 | TRBV29-1 | - | - | CSAPGGAGGYTF | TGCAGCGCGCCGGGGGGCGCGGGTGGCTACACCTTC
TRBJ2-1 | TRBV2 | - | - | CASKQGGLDEQFF | TGTGCCAGCAAACAGGGAGGGCTTGATGAGCAGTTCTTC
TRBJ1-4 | TRBV6-6 | - | - | CASSRSRDSPWELFF | TGTGCCAGCAGCCGATCCCGGGACTCACCCTGGGAACTGTTTTTT
TRBJ2-7 | TRBV19 | - | - | CASSRQESSYEQYF | TGTGCCAGTAGTCGACAGGAAAGCTCCTACGAGCAGTACTTC
TRBJ2-5 | TRBV5-1 | - | - | CASSLAGGETQYF | TGCGCCAGCAGCTTGGCCGGAGGGGAGACCCAGTACTTC
TRBJ1-5 | TRBV4-1 | - | few | CASSQERQLNQPQHF | TGCGCCAGCAGCCAAGAGAGGCAGCTCAATCAGCCCCAGCATTTT
TRBJ1-2 | TRBV2 | - | - | CVSERAGDYGYTF | TGTGTCTCGGAGAGGGCTGGGGACTATGGCTACACCTTC
TRBJ1-2 | TRBV6-1 | - | - | CASSQKGGGGYTF | TGTGCCAGCAGCCAAAAGGGCGGGGGTGGCTACACCTTC
TRBJ2-3 | TRBV10-3 | - | - | CAISAGGGTDTQYF | TGTGCCATCAGTGCTGGAGGGGGCACAGATACGCAGTATTTT
TRBJ2-1 | TRBV4-2 | TRBD2 | - | CASSQEERGAYNEQFF | TGTGCCAGCAGCCAAGAGGAGCGGGGTGCCTACAATGAGCAGTTCTTC
TRBJ2-1 | TRBV9 | - | - | CASSAGLNSYNEQFF | TGTGCCAGCAGCGCGGGGTTAAACTCCTACAATGAGCAGTTCTTC
TRBJ1-2 | TRBV2 | - | - | CASSEGGIGGYGYTF | TGTGCCAGCAGTGAAGGTGGTATCGGGGGCTATGGCTACACCTTC
TRBJ2-1 | TRBV29-1 | TRBD2 | - | CSVDTLRAGAYNEQFF | TGCAGCGTTGATACTTTGCGGGCGGGGGCCTACAATGAGCAGTTCTTC
TRBJ2-3 | TRBV15 | - | - | CATSSEGGGADTQYF | TGTGCCACCAGCAGCGAGGGGGGGGGCGCAGATACGCAGTATTTT
TRBJ1-6 | TRBV6-5 | - | - | CASIRTDNSPLHF | TGTGCCAGCATCAGGACAGATAATTCACCCCTCCACTTT
TRBJ2-1 | TRBV7-9 | TRBD2 | few | CASSLTLAPYNEQFF | TGTGCCAGCAGCTTAACACTAGCGCCATACAATGAGCAGTTCTTC
TRBJ1-6 | TRBV2 | - | once | CASRPLTGPNSPLHF | TGTGCCAGCAGGCCATTGACAGGACCCAATTCACCCCTCCACTTT
TRBJ1-4 | TRBV30 | - | - | CAWSSPSATNEKLFF | TGTGCCTGGAGTTCGCCGTCGGCAACTAATGAAAAACTGTTTTTT
TRBJ1-1 | TRBV5-4 | TRBD1 | - | CASSSRDRNTEAFF | TGTGCCAGCAGCTCCCGGGACAGGAACACTGAAGCTTTCTTT
TRBJ2-1 | TRBV11-2 | TRBD2 | - | CASSLKAGGLPGQFF | TGTGCCAGCAGCTTAAAAGCGGGGGGGCTTCCAGGGCAGTTCTTC
TRBJ1-4 | TRBV4-1 | TRBD1 | - | CASSPRTGLGEKLFF | TGCGCCAGCAGCCCAAGGACAGGGCTTGGTGAAAAACTGTTTTTT
TRBJ2-1 | TRBV5-1 | - | - | CASSSEAGVGNEQFF | TGCGCCAGCAGCTCTGAGGCAGGGGTGGGCAATGAGCAGTTCTTC
TRBJ1-4 | TRBV6-1 | TRBD1 | - | CASSPTTGDRKLFF | TGTGCCAGCAGTCCAACGACAGGGGATCGAAAACTGTTTTTT
TRBJ1-1 | TRBV7-6 | - | - | CASSLGGRGSNTEAFF | TGTGCCAGCAGCTTAGGGGGTCGAGGGTCGAACACTGAAGCTTTCTTT
TRBJ1-2 | TRBV6-5 | - | - | CASQPSRGANYGYTF | TGTGCCAGCCAACCCTCAAGGGGTGCTAACTATGGCTACACCTTC
TRBJ2-7 | TRBV28 | TRBD1 | - | CASSTGGNNEQYF | TGTGCCAGCTCGACAGGGGGAAATAACGAGCAGTACTTC
TRBJ2-2 | TRBV4-3 | - | - | CASSPLAGGAGELFF | TGCGCCAGCAGCCCCCTCGCCGGGGGTGCCGGGGAGCTGTTTTTT
TRBJ1-4 | TRBV23-1 | TRBD1 | once | CASSRDRETVGGNEKLFF | TGCGCCAGCAGTCGGGACAGGGAAACAGTCGGTGGGAATGAAAAACTGTTTTTT
TRBJ2-4 | TRBV2 | TRBD2 | - | CASSELAGGKNIQYF | TGTGCCAGCAGTGAACTAGCGGGGGGGAAAAACATTCAGTACTTC